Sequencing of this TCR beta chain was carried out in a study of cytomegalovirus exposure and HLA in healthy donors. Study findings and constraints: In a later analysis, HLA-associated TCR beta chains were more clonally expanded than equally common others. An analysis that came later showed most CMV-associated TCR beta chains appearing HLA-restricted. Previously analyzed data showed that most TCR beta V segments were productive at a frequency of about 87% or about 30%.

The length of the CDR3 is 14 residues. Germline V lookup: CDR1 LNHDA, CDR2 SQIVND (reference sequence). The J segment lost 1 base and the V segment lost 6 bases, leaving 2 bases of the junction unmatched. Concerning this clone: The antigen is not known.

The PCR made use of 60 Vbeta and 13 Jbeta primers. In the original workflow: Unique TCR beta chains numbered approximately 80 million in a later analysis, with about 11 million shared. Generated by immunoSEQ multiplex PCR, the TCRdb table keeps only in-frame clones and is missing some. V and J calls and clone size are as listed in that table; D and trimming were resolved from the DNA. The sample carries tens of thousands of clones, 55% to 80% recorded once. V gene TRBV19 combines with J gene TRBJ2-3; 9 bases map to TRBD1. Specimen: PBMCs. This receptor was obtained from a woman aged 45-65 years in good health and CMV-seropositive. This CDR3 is CASRRTGGTDTQYF. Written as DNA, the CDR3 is TGTGCCAGTAGGAGGACAGGGGGCACAGATACGCAGTATTTT.